Given below is one T cell receptor (beta chain) in context. This CDR3 has 12 amino acids. Per germline, CDR1 SEHNR and CDR2 FQNEAQ (reference sequence). The data belong to a study of CXCR3-negative and CXCR3-positive naive CD8 T cells. All TRB cDNA libraries came from 5' RACE performed with UMI labels. Following a re-call of the 5' RACE reads, TCRdb has one entry per CDR3 protein and lacks DNA. Its table records around 140,000 distinct CDR3 sequences. What was sequenced was naive CXCR3- CD8+ T cells from blood. Subset defined: CD45RO-CCR7+CD27+CD95- naive CD8+ T cells lacking CXCR3 (TNR3-). This clonotype was obtained from a human donor in good health. Some clones in this sample may be carry-over from other donors' samples. V is TRBV7-9 and J is TRBJ2-3. CDR3 sequence: CASSNDRDTQYF.